The 16 T cell receptor beta chains below were found in one sample sequenced in a study of cytomegalovirus exposure and HLA in healthy donors. Here immunoSEQ multiplex PCR was the method, and the copy in TCRdb shows in-frame clones only, minus some. Here the sample spans about 180,000 clones, approximately 81% being singletons. Sequencing used PBMCs. Every receptor here comes from a man aged 18 to 30 in good health and CMV-seropositive.

CDR3 residues: CASSAGHPADTQYF. The DNA of the CDR3 is TGTGCCAGCAGCGCCGGACACCCAGCAGATACGCAGTATTTT. This rearrangement joins TRBV9 to TRBJ2-3, with a possible D match to TRBD1 (5 bases). V was trimmed by 3 bases and J by 4 bases, leaving 12 bases between them. Per the germline V gene, CDR1 is SGDLS and CDR2 is YYNGEE. This CDR3 is built from 14 residues. The full variable domain, its missing parts supplied by reference TRBV9 and TRBJ2-3, is DSGVTQTPKHLITATGQRVTLRCSPRSGDLSVYWYQQSLDQGLQFLIQYYNGEERAKGNILERFSAQQFPDLHSELNLSSLELGDSALYFCASSAGHPADTQYFGPGTRLTVL.

This clone has only one observation. The V gene is TRBV4-1, the J gene TRBJ2-7; maybe TRBD2 (5 bases). Looked up from germline, CDR1 is MGHRA and CDR2 is YSYEKL. The V and J ends lost 4 bases and 3 bases respectively, with 16 bases between them. This CDR3 has 15 residues. The CDR3 DNA follows: TGCGCCAGCAGCCTCTCTACCGGACTTCTCTACGAGCAGTACTTC. Protein sequence: CASSLSTGLLYEQYF.

This chain uses TRBV5-1 with TRBJ2-5; 9 positions agree with TRBD2. The CDR3 is 16 amino acids. Germline CDR1 SGHRS, CDR2 YFSETQ. V lost 4 bases, J lost 7 bases, and 14 bases stayed unmatched. CDR3 residues: CASSGGTARLAATQYF. The CDR3, as DNA: TGCGCCAGCAGCGGGGGGACAGCAAGACTAGCGGCGACCCAGTACTTC.

This chain links TRBV7-2 with TRBJ1-5; D uncertain. Trimming stripped 1 base from V and 0 bases from J, with 10 bases between. This CDR3 is built from 16 residues. Looked up from germline, CDR1 is SGHTA and CDR2 is FQGNSA. CDR3 loop: CASSLVGGYSNQPQHF. CDR3 in DNA: TGTGCCAGCAGCTTAGTTGGAGGGTATAGCAATCAGCCCCAGCATTTT. Looking up the rest from reference TRBV7-2 and TRBJ1-5 gives the full variable domain: GAGVSQSPSNKVTEKGKDVELRCDPISGHTALYWYRQSLGQGLEFLIYFQGNSAPDKSGLPSDRFSAERTGGSVSTLTIQRTQQEDSAVYLCASSLVGGYSNQPQHFGDGTRLSIL.

The V call is TRBV30, the J call TRBJ2-7; TRBD2 is a possible D gene (6 bases). Germline V lookup: CDR1 GTSNPN, CDR2 SVGIG (reference sequence). V lost 4 bases to trimming and J lost 0 bases, with 13 bases between them. This CDR3 is 14 amino acids long. CDR3 sequence reads: CAWTPGVSSYEQYF. In DNA, the CDR3 is TGTGCCTGGACCCCGGGGGTGAGCTCCTACGAGCAGTACTTC.

To note about this clone: Other nucleotide sequences in the sample specify the same CDR3. The chain recombines TRBV9 with TRBJ1-2; no clear D gene. Germline V lookup: CDR1 SGDLS, CDR2 YYNGEE. The CDR3 is 11 amino acids. V lost 4 bases and J lost 7, with 8 bases in between. CDR3 protein: CASSSRGGYTF. For the CDR3, the DNA is TGTGCCAGCAGCTCCCGAGGTGGCTACACCTTC.

The CDR3 is CARSLCQAGGPHEQFF. In nucleotides, the CDR3 is TGTGCCAGAAGCTTATGTCAAGCGGGAGGGCCCCATGAGCAGTTCTTC. The chain links TRBV7-5 to TRBJ2-1; the table's D call, TRBD2, has no DNA check behind it. TRBV7-5 is termed a pseudogene. CDR3 length: 16 residues.

The J gene is TRBJ1-5, the V gene TRBV6-1; D perhaps matches TRBD1 (6 bases). The CDR3 length is 15 residues. Germline CDR1 reads MNHNS; CDR2 reads SASEGT. V was shortened by 6 bases and J by 2 bases, with 14 bases between the two germline ends. CDR3 coding DNA: TGTGCCAGCAGCGGGACAATCGTGGGCAATCAGCCCCAGCATTTT. It specifies CASSGTIVGNQPQHF.

This sequence joins TRBV5-4 and TRBJ2-5; 12 nucleotides line up with TRBD2. V lost 5 bases, J lost 5 bases, and 7 bases stayed unmatched. CDR3 size: 15 residues. Per germline, CDR1 SGHNT and CDR2 YYREEE (reference sequence). CDR3 region: CASSSSGRAWETQYF. For the CDR3, the DNA is TGTGCCAGCAGTTCTAGCGGGAGGGCCTGGGAGACCCAGTACTTC.

The gene calls are TRBV4-2 and TRBJ2-5; maybe TRBD1 (5 bases). The CDR3 runs to 14 residues. The V end lost 0 bases, the J end lost 2 bases, and 7 bases lay between the germline ends. Looked up from germline, CDR1 is LGHNA and CDR2 is YNFKEQ. The CDR3 sequence is CASSQEAGQETQYF. CDR3 nucleotides: TGTGCCAGCAGCCAAGAGGCAGGGCAAGAGACCCAGTACTTC.

This clone was found many times. The genes are TRBV9 and TRBJ2-5, with 9 bases aligning to TRBD2. The CDR3 is 15 residues long. Trimming took 5 bases from V and 1 from J; bases not matched to a gene: 6. The germline V gene encodes CDR1 SGDLS and CDR2 YYNGEE. In DNA, the CDR3 is TGTGCCAGCAGTCCCTATAGCGGGGGCCAAGAGACCCAGTACTTC. As protein: CASSPYSGGQETQYF. Drawing the rest from reference TRBV9 and TRBJ2-5, the complete variable domain is DSGVTQTPKHLITATGQRVTLRCSPRSGDLSVYWYQQSLDQGLQFLIQYYNGEERAKGNILERFSAQQFPDLHSELNLSSLELGDSALYFCASSPYSGGQETQYFGPGTRLLVL.

The chain couples TRBV27 to TRBJ2-7; the D gene is possibly TRBD2 (5 bases). Trimming removed 5 bases from V and 7 bases from J, with 18 bases in between. In germline, CDR1 is MNHEY, CDR2 SMNVEV (reference sequence). This CDR3 is 14 amino acids long. The CDR3 DNA follows: TGTGCCAGCAGTAAAATCCGGGATAGCATGGAGCAGTACTTC. Protein sequence: CASSKIRDSMEQYF.

This chain connects TRBV27 to TRBJ2-5; TRBD2 matches at 10 bases. This CDR3 spans 15 amino acids. Germline CDR1 and CDR2: MNHEY and SMNVEV (reference sequence). V trimming: 6 bases; J trimming: 0 bases; junction bases outside the gene matches: 4. DNA for the CDR3: TGTGCCAGCAGGGGACTAGCGATAAACCAAGAGACCCAGTACTTC. It encodes CASRGLAINQETQYF.

In its sample, this clone was seen a few times. The rearrangement joins TRBV5-1 to TRBJ2-1, with 14 nucleotides matching TRBD2. CDR1 SGHRS and CDR2 YFSETQ come from the germline V gene. The CDR3 contains 16 residues. J was trimmed by 6 bases and V by 2 bases; bases with no gene match: 4. This chain's CDR3 is CASSFYGTSGSNEQFF. The CDR3 DNA reads TGCGCCAGCAGCTTTTACGGGACTAGCGGGAGCAATGAGCAGTTCTTC.

This clone was detected once. The chain combines TRBV14 with TRBJ2-7; 9 positions agree with TRBD1. The CDR3 is 14 amino acids. Losses at the gene ends were 6 bases for V and 4 bases for J; bases not matched to a gene: 7. Germline CDR1 and CDR2: SGHDN and FVKESK. CDR3 sequence (DNA): TGTGCCAGCAGTCAACAGGGGGCGAGGTACGAGCAGTACTTC. As protein: CASSQQGARYEQYF. The full variable domain, with the rest looked up from reference TRBV14 and TRBJ2-7, is EAGVTQFPSHSVIEKGQTVTLRCDPISGHDNLYWYRRVMGKEIKFLLHFVKESKQDESGMPNNRFLAERTGGTYSTLKVQPAELEDSGVYFCASSQQGARYEQYFGPGTRLTVT.

The rearrangement links TRBV6-5 to TRBJ2-5; the D gene is possibly TRBD1 (6 bases). The V and J ends lost 4 bases and 2 bases respectively, with 14 bases between them. From germline, CDR1 is MNHEY and CDR2 SVGAGI. CDR3 length equals 15 residues. This chain's CDR3 is CASSSPKGGQETQYF. Written as DNA, the CDR3 is TGTGCCAGCAGTTCCCCGAAAGGGGGTCAAGAGACCCAGTACTTC.